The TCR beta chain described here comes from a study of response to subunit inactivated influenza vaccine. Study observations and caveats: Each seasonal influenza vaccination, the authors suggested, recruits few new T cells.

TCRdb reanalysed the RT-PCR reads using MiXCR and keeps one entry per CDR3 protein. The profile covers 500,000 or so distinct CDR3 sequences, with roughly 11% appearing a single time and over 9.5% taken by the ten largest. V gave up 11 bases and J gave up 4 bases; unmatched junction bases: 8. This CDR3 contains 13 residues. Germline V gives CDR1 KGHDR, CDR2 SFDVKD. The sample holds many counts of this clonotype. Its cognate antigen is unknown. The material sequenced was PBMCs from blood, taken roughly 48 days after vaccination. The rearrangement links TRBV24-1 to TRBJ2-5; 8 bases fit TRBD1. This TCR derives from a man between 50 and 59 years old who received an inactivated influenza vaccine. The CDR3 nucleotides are TGTGCCAGGCCAGGACAGGGTAGAGAGACCCAGTACTTC. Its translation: CARPGQGRETQYF.